One and the same sample provided the 32 T cell receptor beta chains below, sequenced in a study of cytomegalovirus exposure and HLA in healthy donors. A multiplex PCR was run with 60 Vbeta primers and 13 Jbeta primers. Sequenced by immunoSEQ multiplex PCR; TCRdb stores in-frame clones only, minus some. Among around 140,000 clones listed, about 83% were seen once. Sequenced input: PBMCs. These TCRs come from a woman younger than 45 in good health and CMV-seronegative.

This clone has only one observation. The chain carries TRBV5-1 and TRBJ1-2, with TRBD1 matching over 7 bases. Per germline, CDR1 SGHRS and CDR2 YFSETQ. The CDR3 runs 16 residues. The V and J ends lost 4 bases and 1 base, in that order; junction bases with no gene match: 10. The CDR3 region is CASSDGRGQINYGYTF. For the CDR3, the DNA is TGCGCCAGCAGCGACGGGCGGGGACAGATTAACTATGGCTACACCTTC. The whole variable domain, filled in from reference TRBV5-1 and TRBJ1-2, reads KAGVTQTPRYLIKTRGQQVTLSCSPISGHRSVSWYQQTPGQGLQFLFEYFSETQRNKGNFPGRFSGRQFSNSRSEMNVSTLELGDSALYLCASSDGRGQINYGYTFGSGTRLTVV.

The sample holds one count of this clone. The chain recombines TRBV5-4 with TRBJ1-5, with TRBD1 identical over 7 bases. Trimming at V came to 4 bases and at J to 6 bases, leaving 10 bases not matched to a gene. Germline V gene sequence: CDR1 SGHNT, CDR2 YYREEE (reference sequence). The CDR3 is made up of 15 amino acids. The chain's CDR3 is CASSLPNRGGQPQHF. In DNA form, the CDR3 reads TGTGCCAGCAGCCTACCAAACAGGGGCGGTCAGCCCCAGCATTTT.

The genes are TRBV30 and TRBJ2-6; D perhaps matches TRBD1 (5 bases). Germline CDR1 and CDR2: GTSNPN and SVGIG (reference sequence). The CDR3 covers 15 residues. V was pared by 0 bases and J by 2 bases, with 8 bases between. CDR3 loop: CAWSVTRAGANVLTF. Here the CDR3 DNA reads TGTGCCTGGAGTGTAACCAGGGCTGGGGCCAACGTCCTGACTTTC.

The rearrangement links TRBV29-1 to TRBJ2-5; possibly TRBD2 for D (6 bases). V gave up 7 bases and J gave up 4 bases, with 13 bases separating them. Germline assignment: CDR1 SQVTM and CDR2 ANQGSEA. This CDR3 comprises 12 residues. The CDR3 reads CSAGGRLETQYF. DNA of the CDR3: TGCAGCGCTGGAGGGCGCTTAGAGACCCAGTACTTC.

This clone was seen only a few times. The chain employs TRBV28 and TRBJ1-2; D not resolved. Germline V CDR1 and CDR2: MDHEN, SYDVKM. Deletions cut 2 bases from V and 8 bases from J, with 6 bases between. The CDR3 is 11 amino acids. Here the CDR3 DNA reads TGTGCCAGCAGTTTAGCCCGGGGCTACACCTTC. Its protein product is CASSLARGYTF.

Worth noting for this clone: This specimen includes other DNA sequences encoding the same CDR3. The chain is built from TRBV5-4 and TRBJ2-2; D perhaps matches TRBD2 (7 bases). Trimming shortened V by 4 bases and J by 2 bases, and 15 bases separated the two germline ends. The germline V gene has CDR1 SGHNT and CDR2 YYREEE (reference sequence). This CDR3 contains 16 residues. This CDR3 is CASSDGTGGNTGELFF. CDR3 nucleotide sequence: TGTGCCAGCAGCGACGGGACGGGGGGCAACACCGGGGAGCTGTTTTTT.

CDR3 amino acids: CASSFMRVGNQPQHF. As DNA, the CDR3 is TGTGCCAGCAGTTTCATGAGGGTGGGCAATCAGCCCCAGCATTTT. The genes are TRBV28 and TRBJ1-5; D is unclear. The CDR3 extends over 15 amino acids. CDR1 and CDR2 (germline): MDHEN, SYDVKM. The V and J ends lost 3 bases and 2 bases respectively, with 11 bases between them.

In its sample, this clone was seen once. V gene TRBV15 combines with J gene TRBJ1-5; 8 bases map to TRBD1. The CDR3 is made up of 17 amino acids. Germline V gives CDR1 LNHNV, CDR2 YYDKDF (reference sequence). The junction had 8 bases not matched to a gene; V was cut back by 3 bases and J by 1 base. CDR3 amino acids: CATSSQRTGRSNQPQHF. In DNA form, the CDR3 reads TGTGCCACCAGCAGCCAAAGGACAGGGAGGAGCAATCAGCCCCAGCATTTT. The complete variable domain, with remaining parts taken from reference TRBV15 and TRBJ1-5, reads DAMVIQNPRYQVTQFGKPVTLSCSQTLNHNVMYWYQQKSSQAPKLLFHYYDKDFNNEADTPDNFQSRRPNTSFCFLDIRSPGLGDTAMYLCATSSQRTGRSNQPQHFGDGTRLSIL.

V usage is TRBV27 and J usage is TRBJ1-5; D remains ambiguous. Germline V gene lookup returns CDR1 MNHEY and CDR2 SMNVEV (reference sequence). The CDR3 is 12 amino acids. Trimming left V 9 bases short and J 5 bases short, with 11 bases between. CDR3 in amino acids: CARALFDQPQHF. CDR3 nucleotide sequence: TGTGCCAGGGCCCTGTTTGATCAGCCCCAGCATTTT.

The chain links TRBV5-1 to TRBJ2-7, with 11 positions matching TRBD1. Germline lookup yields CDR1 SGHRS and CDR2 YFSETQ. The CDR3 runs to 16 residues. V shed 3 bases and J 1 base; nucleotides not matched to a gene: 6. CDR3: CASSSGQGAQSYEQYF. CDR3 sequence (DNA): TGCGCCAGCAGCTCTGGACAGGGGGCACAATCCTACGAGCAGTACTTC.

The rearrangement joins TRBV7-9 to TRBJ2-1, with D possibly matching TRBD2 (6 bases). There are 15 residues in the CDR3. V dropped 5 bases and J dropped 1 base, with 12 bases sitting between them. CDR1 is SEHNR, CDR2 FQNEAQ, per germline (reference sequence). CDR3 coding DNA: TGTGCCAGCAGCATCCTCGGGGGTTCCTACAATGAGCAGTTCTTC. As protein: CASSILGGSYNEQFF.

This clone showed up just a few times. The genes are TRBV5-6 and TRBJ2-4, with D perhaps matching TRBD1 (6 bases). Germline V gene sequence: CDR1 SGHDT, CDR2 YYEEEE. The length of the CDR3 is 13 residues. Between the trimmed V and J ends, which lost 4 bases and 9 bases, there was a span of 14 bases. The CDR3 DNA reads TGTGCCAGCAGCCCCAGGGGTAGAGGCATTCAGTACTTC. Amino acid sequence: CASSPRGRGIQYF.

The chain couples TRBV7-6 to TRBJ2-7; D is undetermined. Trimming stripped 5 bases from V and 1 base from J, with 12 bases between. The CDR3 is 14 residues long. From germline, CDR1 is SGHVS and CDR2 FNYEAQ. As DNA, the CDR3 is TGTGCCAGCAGCCAGACTGACGGATCCTACGAGCAGTACTTC. This encodes CASSQTDGSYEQYF.

This clone has a single count. The V call is TRBV28, the J call TRBJ2-7; 8 nucleotides line up with TRBD2. Germline CDR1 and CDR2: MDHEN and SYDVKM. The V gene end was trimmed by 8 bases and the J gene end by 3 bases; junction bases not matched to a gene: 6. The CDR3 consists of 13 residues. The CDR3 sequence is CASLAGRGYEQYF. The CDR3, as DNA: TGTGCCAGCTTAGCGGGGAGAGGCTACGAGCAGTACTTC.

Points on this clone: An end of the junction differs from the germline gene, which may be a read error. The chain uses TRBV5-1 and TRBJ2-1; 7 bases line up with TRBD1. The CDR3 is 15 residues long. The germline V gene encodes CDR1 SGHRS and CDR2 YFSETQ. Here the CDR3 DNA reads TGCGCCAGCAGCAAGGGACAGACCTCCTACAATGAGCAGCTCTTC. It translates to CASSKGQTSYNEQLF.

The chain uses TRBV5-4 and TRBJ2-1; the D is unclear. The CDR3 extends over 16 amino acids. With 0 bases removed from V and 3 bases from J, the gap between germline ends came to 13 bases. Germline loops: CDR1 SGHNT, CDR2 YYREEE (reference sequence). The CDR3 spells CASSLGLRSDYNEQFF. The CDR3 DNA follows: TGTGCCAGCAGCTTGGGACTGAGAAGTGACTACAATGAGCAGTTCTTC.

V and J are TRBV20-1 and TRBJ1-1; the D is unclear. The V end was cut by 3 bases, the J end by 0 bases, with 2 bases between. The CDR3 runs 11 residues. CDR1 and CDR2 (germline): DFQATT, SNEGSKA (reference sequence). CDR3 sequence: CSASMNTEAFF. The DNA of the CDR3 is TGCAGTGCTAGCATGAACACTGAAGCTTTCTTT.

This clone showed up just once. The same CDR3 also results from other DNA sequences found in this sample. CDR3 in amino acids: CASSPAYEQYF. The CDR3 DNA reads TGTGCCAGCAGCCCCGCCTACGAGCAGTACTTC. The chain carries TRBV7-8 and TRBJ2-7; D gene unclear. The CDR3 extends over 11 amino acids. The V end lost 5 bases, the J end lost 2 bases, and 4 bases lay between the germline ends. Germline V gene sequence: CDR1 SGHVS, CDR2 FQNEAQ.

The V gene is TRBV7-9, the J gene TRBJ2-5; D might be TRBD1 (5 bases). The CDR3 runs to 16 residues. V dropped 4 bases and J dropped 2 bases, with 17 bases sitting between them. CDR1 SEHNR and CDR2 FQNEAQ come from the germline V gene (reference sequence). In DNA form, the CDR3 reads TGTGCCAGCAGCTCCACCGGGCAGGGTAGGCAAGAGACCCAGTACTTC. Residues: CASSSTGQGRQETQYF.

The chain carries TRBV5-1 and TRBJ2-3, with D possibly matching TRBD2 (6 bases). The V end was cut by 0 bases, the J end by 6 bases, with 11 bases between. The germline V gene encodes CDR1 SGHRS and CDR2 YFSETQ. The CDR3 totals 14 residues. CDR3: CASSLGSGEDTQYF. For the CDR3, the DNA is TGCGCCAGCAGCTTGGGATCGGGGGAGGATACGCAGTATTTT.

The V gene is TRBV27, the J gene TRBJ2-7; TRBD2 matches at 14 bases. Unmatched junction bases numbered 3, after V lost 3 bases and J lost 5 bases. The germline gives CDR1 MNHEY, CDR2 SMNVEV (reference sequence). The CDR3 extends over 15 amino acids. CDR3 residues: CASSLQGLAGDEQYF. For the CDR3, the DNA is TGTGCCAGCAGTTTGCAGGGACTAGCGGGGGACGAGCAGTACTTC.

About this clone: Compared with germline, one end of the junction differs, possibly owing to a read error. V and J are TRBV30 and TRBJ2-5, with 10 bases lining up with TRBD1. This CDR3 spans 12 amino acids. Germline V CDR1 and CDR2: GTSNPN, SVGIG (reference sequence). Here the CDR3 DNA reads TGTGCGTGGACAGGGGGTGGGAAGACCCAGTACTTC. Its protein product is CAWTGGGKTQYF. Drawing the rest from reference TRBV30 and TRBJ2-5, the complete variable domain is SQTIHQWPATLVQPVGSPLSLECTVEGTSNPNLYWYRQAAGRGLQLLFYSVGIGQISSEVPQNLSASRPQDRQFILSSKKLLLSDSGFYLCAWTGGGKTQYFGPGTRLLVL.

In its sample, this clone was seen once. The genes are TRBV4-1 and TRBJ1-5, with 10 bases lining up with TRBD1. V trimming: 3 bases; J trimming: 1 base; junction bases outside the gene matches: 3. The CDR3 extends over 16 amino acids. Per the germline V gene, CDR1 is MGHRA and CDR2 is YSYEKL. The CDR3 reads CASSHLDRGSNQPQHF. The CDR3 bases are TGCGCCAGCAGCCACCTGGACAGGGGGAGCAATCAGCCCCAGCATTTT.

The genes are TRBV13 and TRBJ2-1; 7 positions match TRBD2. The CDR3 has 16 amino acids. The J segment lost 5 bases and the V segment lost 2 bases, leaving 9 bases of the junction unmatched. Germline lookup yields CDR1 PRHDT and CDR2 FYEKMQ (reference sequence). The CDR3 protein is CASSLTASGRNNEQFF. CDR3 DNA: TGTGCCAGCAGCTTAACGGCTAGCGGACGAAACAATGAGCAGTTCTTC.

In this sample, this clone turned up once. V gene TRBV10-3 combines with J gene TRBJ2-2, with D perhaps matching TRBD1 (6 bases). V gave up 8 bases and J gave up 1 base, with 8 bases separating them. CDR3 length equals 13 residues. The germline V gene has CDR1 ENHRY and CDR2 SYGVKD. The CDR3 nucleotides are TGTGCCATCGGGACAATGAACACCGGGGAGCTGTTTTTT. It specifies CAIGTMNTGELFF.

The V and J genes are TRBV19 and TRBJ1-2, with a possible D match to TRBD1 (5 bases). The CDR3 contains 12 residues. Looked up from germline, CDR1 is LNHDA and CDR2 is SQIVND (reference sequence). Trimming took 10 bases from V and 4 from J, leaving 13 bases between them. The CDR3 region is CATADTFYGYTF. CDR3 DNA sequence: TGTGCCACCGCGGACACGTTCTATGGCTACACCTTC.

The chain employs TRBV19 and TRBJ1-2; a possible D gene is TRBD1 (6 bases). CDR3 length equals 16 residues. V lost 11 bases, J lost 4 bases, and 26 bases lay in between. CDR1 LNHDA and CDR2 SQIVND come from the germline V gene (reference sequence). Here the CDR3 DNA reads TGTGCCTCAGGTAACCCGGACAGTCTGGGCATCTATGGCTACACCTTC. Protein: CASGNPDSLGIYGYTF.

The V and J genes are TRBV7-2 and TRBJ2-3; the D gene is possibly TRBD2 (7 bases). V dropped 5 bases and J dropped 0 bases, with 9 bases sitting between them. CDR1 is SGHTA and CDR2 is FQGNSA in the germline V gene. This CDR3 has 14 amino acids. The CDR3 here is CASSRGASTDTQYF. As DNA, the CDR3 is TGTGCCAGCAGCCGGGGGGCCAGCACAGATACGCAGTATTTT.

The V gene is TRBV6-6, the J gene TRBJ1-3, with D possibly matching TRBD1 (6 bases). V was clipped by 7 bases and J by 0 bases, with 13 bases between them. This CDR3 has 15 residues. Per germline, CDR1 MNHNY and CDR2 SVGAGI (reference sequence). The CDR3 sequence is CASTLTGYSGNTIYF. Written as DNA, the CDR3 is TGTGCCAGCACCTTAACAGGGTACTCTGGAAACACCATATATTTT.

This chain connects TRBV28 to TRBJ1-2, with D possibly matching TRBD1 (6 bases). The CDR3 totals 14 residues. Looked up from germline, CDR1 is MDHEN and CDR2 is SYDVKM. V lost 4 bases to trimming and J lost 4 bases, with 13 bases between them. DNA for the CDR3: TGTGCCAGCAGTTCACAGGGCGAGGGCTATGGCTACACCTTC. Protein: CASSSQGEGYGYTF.

The rearrangement joins TRBV7-3 to TRBJ2-6; 7 nucleotides match TRBD2. This CDR3 is built from 17 residues. J lost 2 bases, V lost 3 bases, and 7 bases had no gene match. Germline V gene sequence: CDR1 SGHTA, CDR2 FQGTGA. The CDR3 DNA is TGTGCCAGCAGCTTGGGACTAACTTATCCTGGGGCCAACGTCCTGACTTTC. It codes for CASSLGLTYPGANVLTF.

The genes are TRBV5-8 and TRBJ2-7; TRBD2 aligns across 12 bases. This CDR3 comprises 17 residues. V lost 7 bases to trimming and J lost 3 bases; unmatched junction nucleotides: 14. CDR1 is SGHTS, CDR2 YDEGEE, per germline. The DNA for the CDR3 is TGTGCCAGCGCCCCGCCAGGGACTAGCGGGCCATACTACGAGCAGTACTTC. Protein sequence: CASAPPGTSGPYYEQYF. The variable domain in full, with the rest retrieved from reference TRBV5-8 and TRBJ2-7, is EAGVTQSPTHLIKTRGQQATLRCSPISGHTSVYWYQQALGLGLQFLLWYDEGEERNRGNFPPRFSGRQFPNYSSELNVNALELEDSALYLCASAPPGTSGPYYEQYFGPGTRLTVT.